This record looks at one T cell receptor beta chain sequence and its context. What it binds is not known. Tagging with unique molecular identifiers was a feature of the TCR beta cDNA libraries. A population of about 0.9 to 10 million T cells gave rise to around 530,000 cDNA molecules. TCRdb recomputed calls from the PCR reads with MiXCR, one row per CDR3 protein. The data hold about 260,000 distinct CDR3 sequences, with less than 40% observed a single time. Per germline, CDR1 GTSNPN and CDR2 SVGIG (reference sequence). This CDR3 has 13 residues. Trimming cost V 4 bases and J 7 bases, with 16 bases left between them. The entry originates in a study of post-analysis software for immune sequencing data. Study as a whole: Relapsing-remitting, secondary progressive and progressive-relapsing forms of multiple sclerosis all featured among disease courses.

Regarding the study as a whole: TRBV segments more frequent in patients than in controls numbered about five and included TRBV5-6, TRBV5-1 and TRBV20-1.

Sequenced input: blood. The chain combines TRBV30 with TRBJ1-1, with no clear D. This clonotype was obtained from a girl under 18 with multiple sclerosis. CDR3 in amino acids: CAWTTTIEIEAFF. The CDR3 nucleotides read TGTGCCTGGACCACGACGATAGAAATTGAAGCTTTCTTT.